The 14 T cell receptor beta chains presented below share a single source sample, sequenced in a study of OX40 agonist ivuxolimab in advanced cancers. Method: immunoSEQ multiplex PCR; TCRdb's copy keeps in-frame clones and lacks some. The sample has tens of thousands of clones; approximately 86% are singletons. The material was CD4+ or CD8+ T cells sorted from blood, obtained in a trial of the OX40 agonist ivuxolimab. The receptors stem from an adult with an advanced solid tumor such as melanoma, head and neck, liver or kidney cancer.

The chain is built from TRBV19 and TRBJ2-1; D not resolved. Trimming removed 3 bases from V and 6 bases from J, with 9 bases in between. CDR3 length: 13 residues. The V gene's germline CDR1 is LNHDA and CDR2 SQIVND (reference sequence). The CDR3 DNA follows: TGTGCCAGTAGTATGACCCACAGCAATGAGCAGTTCTTC. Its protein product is CASSMTHSNEQFF.

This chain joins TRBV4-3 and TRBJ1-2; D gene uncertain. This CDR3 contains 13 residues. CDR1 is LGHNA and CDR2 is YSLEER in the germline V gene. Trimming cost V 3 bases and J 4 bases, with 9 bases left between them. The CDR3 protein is CASSQLSGYGYTF. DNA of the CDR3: TGCGCCAGCAGCCAGCTCTCGGGCTATGGCTACACCTTC.

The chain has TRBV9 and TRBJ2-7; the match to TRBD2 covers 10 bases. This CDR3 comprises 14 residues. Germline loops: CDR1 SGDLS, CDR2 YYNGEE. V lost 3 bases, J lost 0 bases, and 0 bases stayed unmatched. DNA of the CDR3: TGTGCCAGCAGCGCTAGCGGGGGCTCCTACGAGCAGTACTTC. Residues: CASSASGGSYEQYF.

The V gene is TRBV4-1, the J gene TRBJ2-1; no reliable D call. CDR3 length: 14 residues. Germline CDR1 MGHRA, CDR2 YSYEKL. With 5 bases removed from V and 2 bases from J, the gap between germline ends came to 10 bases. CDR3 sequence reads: CASSERFAYNEQFF. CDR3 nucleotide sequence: TGCGCCAGCAGCGAGAGGTTCGCCTACAATGAGCAGTTCTTC.

The CDR3: CASSLVGGQETQYF. CDR3 DNA sequence: TGTGCCAGCAGTTTAGTGGGGGGCCAAGAGACCCAGTACTTC. This chain connects TRBV27 to TRBJ2-5; possible D gene TRBD2, 6 bases. Germline V gene data show CDR1 as MNHEY and CDR2 as SMNVEV (reference sequence). The V end was cut by 2 bases, the J end by 1 base, with 8 bases between. There are 14 residues in the CDR3.

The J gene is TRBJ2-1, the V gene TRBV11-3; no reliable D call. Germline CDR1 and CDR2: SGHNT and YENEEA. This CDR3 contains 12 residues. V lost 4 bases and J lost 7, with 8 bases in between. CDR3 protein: CASSSYMNEQFF. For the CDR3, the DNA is TGTGCCAGCAGCTCCTATATGAATGAGCAGTTCTTC.

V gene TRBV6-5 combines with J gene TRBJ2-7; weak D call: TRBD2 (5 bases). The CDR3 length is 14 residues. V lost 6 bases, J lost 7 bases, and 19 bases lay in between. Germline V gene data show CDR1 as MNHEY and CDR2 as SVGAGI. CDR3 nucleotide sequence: TGTGCCAGCAGCCCGGGGAACAACTTGGGTGAGCAGTACTTC. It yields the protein CASSPGNNLGEQYF.

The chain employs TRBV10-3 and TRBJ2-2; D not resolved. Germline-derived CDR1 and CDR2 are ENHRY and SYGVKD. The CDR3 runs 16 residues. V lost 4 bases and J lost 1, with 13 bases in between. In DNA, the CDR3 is TGTGCCATCAGTGGGGATCCTAATCTGAACACCGGGGAGCTGTTTTTT. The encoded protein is CAISGDPNLNTGELFF.

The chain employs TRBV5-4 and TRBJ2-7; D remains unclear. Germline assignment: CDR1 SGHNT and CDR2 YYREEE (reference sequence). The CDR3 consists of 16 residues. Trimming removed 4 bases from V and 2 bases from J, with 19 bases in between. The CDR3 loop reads CASSDPGPRYPYEQYF. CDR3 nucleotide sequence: TGTGCCAGCAGCGACCCGGGCCCCCGGTACCCCTACGAGCAGTACTTC.

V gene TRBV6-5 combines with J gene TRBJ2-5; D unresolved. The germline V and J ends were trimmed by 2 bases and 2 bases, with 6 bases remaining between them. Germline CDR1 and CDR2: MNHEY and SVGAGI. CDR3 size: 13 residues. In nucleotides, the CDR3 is TGTGCCAGCAGTTACGGCGAACAAGAGACCCAGTACTTC. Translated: CASSYGEQETQYF.

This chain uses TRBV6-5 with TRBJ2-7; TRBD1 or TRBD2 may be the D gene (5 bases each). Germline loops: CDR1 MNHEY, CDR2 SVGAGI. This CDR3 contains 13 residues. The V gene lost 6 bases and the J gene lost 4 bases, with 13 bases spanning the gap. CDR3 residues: CASSPGTDYEQYF. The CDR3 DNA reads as TGTGCCAGCAGCCCCGGGACCGATTACGAGCAGTACTTC.

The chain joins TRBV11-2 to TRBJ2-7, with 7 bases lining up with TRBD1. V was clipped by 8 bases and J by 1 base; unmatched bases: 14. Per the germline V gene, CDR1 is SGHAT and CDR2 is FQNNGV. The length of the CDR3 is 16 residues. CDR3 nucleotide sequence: TGTGCCAGCTACCCTTCCCACGGGGACAGATCCTACGAGCAGTACTTC. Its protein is CASYPSHGDRSYEQYF.

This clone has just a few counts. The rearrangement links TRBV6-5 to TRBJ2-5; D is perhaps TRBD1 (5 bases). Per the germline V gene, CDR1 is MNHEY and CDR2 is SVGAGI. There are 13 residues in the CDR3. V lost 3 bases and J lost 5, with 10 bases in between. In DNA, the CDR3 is TGTGCCAGCAGTTATGGACACATGGAGACCCAGTACTTC. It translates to CASSYGHMETQYF.

The CDR3 region has the DNA TGTGCCAGCAGCGGGCAGACCTACGAGCAGTACTTC. This codes for CASSGQTYEQYF. This chain links TRBV5-4 with TRBJ2-7; D unresolved. Germline CDR1 SGHNT, CDR2 YYREEE (reference sequence). The CDR3 contains 12 residues. Trimming stripped 4 bases from V and 2 bases from J, with 7 bases between.